This is a list of T cell receptor beta chains from one sample in a study of technical replicates of blood from a few donors. The data were produced by immunoSEQ multiplex PCR, yet TCRdb's version contains in-frame clones alone and is incomplete. The sample lists roughly 60,000 clones; over 85% were seen once. Specimen: PBMCs. The receptors derive from a human donor in good health. Some clones in this sample may be carry-over from other donors' samples. Both conserved end residues are trimmed from each CDR3.

CDR3 protein: ASSIGGTSGRSGTDTQY
V gene: TRBV19
J gene: TRBJ2-3

CDR3 protein: ASSLDGLRTEAF
V gene: TRBV7-9
J gene: TRBJ1-1

CDR3 protein: ASSAKDQGGGNTIY
V gene: TRBV9
J gene: TRBJ1-3

CDR3 protein: ASSQERRAPQF
V gene: TRBV4-3
J gene: TRBJ2-1

CDR3 protein: ASSPGTEKSGDTQY
V gene: TRBV2
J gene: TRBJ2-3

CDR3 protein: ASSLGGGDRNIQY
V gene: TRBV11-3
J gene: TRBJ2-4

CDR3 protein: AGSRGSDQPQH
V gene: TRBV2
J gene: TRBJ1-5

CDR3 protein: ASSLGQGAYGYT
V gene: TRBV7-2
J gene: TRBJ1-2

CDR3 protein: ASRTGGNQPQH
V gene: TRBV2
J gene: TRBJ1-5

CDR3 protein: ASSAGGTNEKLF
V gene: TRBV6-1
J gene: TRBJ1-4

CDR3 protein: ASGLVEGEQF
V gene: TRBV12-5
J gene: TRBJ2-1

CDR3 protein: ASSLSPAVHEQF
V gene: TRBV7-2
J gene: TRBJ2-1

CDR3 protein: ASSSGGNTEAF
V gene: TRBV6-6
J gene: TRBJ1-1

CDR3 protein: ASSPGQTSGNTIY
V gene: TRBV9
J gene: TRBJ1-3

CDR3 protein: ASSTTGDVAF
V gene: TRBV5-5
J gene: TRBJ1-1

CDR3 protein: ASSPLSRGGSYEQY
V gene: TRBV18
J gene: TRBJ2-7

CDR3 protein: ASSVDFAPANEKLF
V gene: TRBV5-1
J gene: TRBJ1-4

CDR3 protein: SVDLARLVEETQY
V gene: TRBV29-1
J gene: TRBJ2-5

CDR3 protein: ASRGTRTDTQY
V gene: TRBV6-6
J gene: TRBJ2-3

CDR3 protein: ASSSGGTRAQY
V gene: TRBV5-6
J gene: TRBJ2-5

CDR3 protein: ASSLVPVGTPLNEQF
V gene: TRBV7-9
J gene: TRBJ2-1

CDR3 protein: ASGGGTETQY
V gene: TRBV7-9
J gene: TRBJ2-5